This T cell receptor (beta chain) was retrieved from a study of OX40 agonist ivuxolimab in advanced cancers. Here immunoSEQ multiplex PCR was the method, and the copy in TCRdb shows in-frame clones only, minus some. The repertoire includes approximately 58,000 clones, approximately 91% of them detected once, and around 0.73% sits in the top ten. No patient had autoimmune disease or received systemic immunosuppression. Peripheral blood came from all dose cohorts at three timepoints. V trimming: 5 bases; J trimming: 8 bases; junction bases outside the gene matches: 9. Germline CDR1 is MDHEN and CDR2 is SYDVKM. This CDR3 is 15 amino acids long.

Sequenced here: CD4+ or CD8+ T cells sorted from blood, sampled in a trial of the OX40 agonist ivuxolimab. The rearrangement uses TRBV28 and TRBJ2-1, with 10 bases matching TRBD2. The TCR originated in an adult with an advanced solid tumor such as melanoma, head and neck, liver or kidney cancer. The DNA of the CDR3 is TGTGCCAGCAGTACCCCTAGCGGGAGAAGGGATGAGCAGTTCTTC. It yields the protein CASSTPSGRRDEQFF. Combining the CDR3 with reference TRBV28 and TRBJ2-1 gives the whole variable domain DVKVTQSSRYLVKRTGEKVFLECVQDMDHENMFWYRQDPGLGLRLIYFSYDVKMKEKGDIPEGYSVSREKKERFSLILESASTNQTSMYLCASSTPSGRRDEQFFGPGTRLTVL.